The present entry profiles one TCR beta chain with its context. What it binds is unknown. This entry belongs to a study of T cell repertoires in cytomegalovirus infection. Overall study: Public TCR beta signature analysis indicated the presence of both CMV infection and matching HLA type.

Looked up from germline, CDR1 is SEHNR and CDR2 is FQNEAQ (reference sequence). V lost 0 bases and J 3 bases, leaving 10 bases between the germline ends. The CDR3 loop spans 15 amino acids. Broader study findings: Cumulative frequency (of public TCR beta family members) identified carriers of CMV plus the relevant HLA.

Using its own MiXCR run on the reads, TCRdb lists one record per CDR3 protein. The table has 200,000 or so distinct CDR3 sequences, around 20% seen once. The origin of this receptor is a human donor in good health (CMV status not recorded). Some clones in this sample may be carry-over from other donors' samples. The V gene is TRBV7-9, the J gene TRBJ2-3; perhaps TRBD1 as D (5 bases). Sequenced material: PBMCs. The CDR3 nucleotides read TGTGCCAGCAGCTTAGCCTCTTCAGGGACAGATACGCAGTATTTT. It is translated as CASSLASSGTDTQYF.